Here is one T cell receptor beta chain with its context. Its antigen is unknown. This sample was included in a study of CD4 T cells in relation to SARS-CoV-2 and coronaviruses. Study overall: Shared crossreactive spike epitopes were mapped to their HLA restriction.

General study findings and limits: This crossreactivity analysis covered spike protein alone, no other viral proteins. Each donor contributed either pre-pandemic or post-infection samples, not both.

Generated by immunoSEQ multiplex PCR, the TCRdb table keeps only in-frame clones and is missing some. This table holds 30,000 to 45,000 clones, approximately 88% found once. Sequenced: memory CD4+ T cells from PBMCs. The source of this sequence is an adult with COVID-19.

The CDR3 loop reads CASSLSGGDEQFF. The CDR3 nucleotides are TGTGCCAGCAGTCTAAGCGGGGGCGATGAGCAGTTCTTC. The rearrangement uses TRBV7-2 and TRBJ2-1, with 8 positions matching TRBD2. The CDR3 is 13 amino acids. Unmatched junction bases numbered 6, after V lost 6 bases and J lost 8 bases. The germline V gene has CDR1 SGHTA and CDR2 FQGNSA.